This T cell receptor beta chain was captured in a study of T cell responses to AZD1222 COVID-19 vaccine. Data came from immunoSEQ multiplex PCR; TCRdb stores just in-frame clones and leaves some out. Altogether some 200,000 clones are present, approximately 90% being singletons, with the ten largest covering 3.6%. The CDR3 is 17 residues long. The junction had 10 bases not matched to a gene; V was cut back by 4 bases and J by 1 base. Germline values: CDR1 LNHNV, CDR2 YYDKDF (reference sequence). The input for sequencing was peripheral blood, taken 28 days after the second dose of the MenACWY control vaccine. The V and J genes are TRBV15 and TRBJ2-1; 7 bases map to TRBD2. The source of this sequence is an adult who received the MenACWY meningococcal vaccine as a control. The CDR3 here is CATSTGFSGLSYNEQFF. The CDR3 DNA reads TGTGCCACCAGCACGGGATTTAGCGGGCTTTCCTACAATGAGCAGTTCTTC.